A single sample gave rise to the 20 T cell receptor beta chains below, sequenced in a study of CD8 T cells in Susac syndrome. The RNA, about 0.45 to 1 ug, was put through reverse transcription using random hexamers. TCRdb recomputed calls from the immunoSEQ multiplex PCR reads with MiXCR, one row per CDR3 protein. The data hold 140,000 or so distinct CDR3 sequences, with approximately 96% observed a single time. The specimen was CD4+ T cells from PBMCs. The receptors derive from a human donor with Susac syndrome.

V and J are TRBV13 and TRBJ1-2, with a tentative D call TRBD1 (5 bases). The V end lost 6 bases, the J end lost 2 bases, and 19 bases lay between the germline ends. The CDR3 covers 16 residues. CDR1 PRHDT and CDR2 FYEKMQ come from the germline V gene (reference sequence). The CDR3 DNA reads TGTGCCAGCAGTCCACGGGACCAACCTCCGAACTATGGCTACACCTTC. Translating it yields CASSPRDQPPNYGYTF.

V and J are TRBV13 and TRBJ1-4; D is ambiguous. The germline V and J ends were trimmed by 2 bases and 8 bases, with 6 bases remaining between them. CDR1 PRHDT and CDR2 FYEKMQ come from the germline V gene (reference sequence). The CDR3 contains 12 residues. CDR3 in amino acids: CASSLLGEKLFF. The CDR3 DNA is TGTGCCAGCAGCTTACTTGGGGAAAAACTGTTTTTT.

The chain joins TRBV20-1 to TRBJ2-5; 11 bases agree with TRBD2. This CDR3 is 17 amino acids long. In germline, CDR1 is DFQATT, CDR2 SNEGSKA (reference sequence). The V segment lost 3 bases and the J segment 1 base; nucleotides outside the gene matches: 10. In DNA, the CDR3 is TGCAGTGCTAGCCCCATTTATAGCGGGAGGGCCCAAGAGACCCAGTACTTC. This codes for CSASPIYSGRAQETQYF.

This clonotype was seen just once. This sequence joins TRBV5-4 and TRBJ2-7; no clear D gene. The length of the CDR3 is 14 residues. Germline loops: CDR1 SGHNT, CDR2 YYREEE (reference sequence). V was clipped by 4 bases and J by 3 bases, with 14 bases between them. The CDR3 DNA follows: TGTGCCAGCAGCCCGGCCCCAACGGTCTACGAGCAGTACTTC. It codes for CASSPAPTVYEQYF.

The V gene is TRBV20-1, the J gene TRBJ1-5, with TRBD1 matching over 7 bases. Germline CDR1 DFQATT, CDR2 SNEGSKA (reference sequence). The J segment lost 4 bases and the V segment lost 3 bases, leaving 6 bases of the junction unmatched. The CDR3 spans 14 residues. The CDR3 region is CSASRGQRNQPQHF. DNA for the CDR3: TGCAGTGCTAGTCGGGGACAGAGAAATCAGCCCCAGCATTTT.

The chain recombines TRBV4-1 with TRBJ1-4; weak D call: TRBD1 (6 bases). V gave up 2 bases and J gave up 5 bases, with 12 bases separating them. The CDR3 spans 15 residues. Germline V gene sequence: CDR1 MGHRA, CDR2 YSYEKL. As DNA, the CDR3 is TGCGCCAGCAGCCAATCCCACAGGGACAATGAAAAACTGTTTTTT. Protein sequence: CASSQSHRDNEKLFF.

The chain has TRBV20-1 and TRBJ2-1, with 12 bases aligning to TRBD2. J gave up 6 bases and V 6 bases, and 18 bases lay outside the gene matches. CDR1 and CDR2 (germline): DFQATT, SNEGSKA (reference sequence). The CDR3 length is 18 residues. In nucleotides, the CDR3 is TGCAGTGCACCAGACGGCTCTCGGAGACTAGCGGGAGTCAATGAGCAGTTCTTC. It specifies CSAPDGSRRLAGVNEQFF.

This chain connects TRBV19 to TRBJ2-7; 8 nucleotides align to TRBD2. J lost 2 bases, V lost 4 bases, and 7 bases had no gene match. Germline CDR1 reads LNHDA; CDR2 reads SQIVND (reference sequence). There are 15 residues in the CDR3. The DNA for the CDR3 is TGTGCCAGTAGTACAACTAGCGGTGTGACCTACGAGCAGTACTTC. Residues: CASSTTSGVTYEQYF.

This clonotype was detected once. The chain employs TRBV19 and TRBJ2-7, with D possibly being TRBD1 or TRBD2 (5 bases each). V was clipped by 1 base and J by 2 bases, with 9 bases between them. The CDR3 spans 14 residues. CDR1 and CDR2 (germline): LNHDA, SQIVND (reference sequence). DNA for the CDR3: TGTGCCAGTAGTATAGGTCGGGACGCCTACGAGCAGTACTTC. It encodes CASSIGRDAYEQYF.

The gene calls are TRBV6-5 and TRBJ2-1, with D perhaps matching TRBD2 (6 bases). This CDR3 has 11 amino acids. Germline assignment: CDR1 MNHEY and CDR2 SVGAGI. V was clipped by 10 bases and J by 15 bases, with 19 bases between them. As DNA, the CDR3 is TGTGCCACCACCACGGGAGCCTTTTGGTTCTTC. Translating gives CATTTGAFWFF.

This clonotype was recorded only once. CDR3: CASSAGTGGSYTF. The CDR3 region has the DNA TGTGCCAGCAGCGCCGGGACAGGGGGAAGCTACACCTTC. This rearrangement joins TRBV6-4 to TRBJ1-2; 11 bases align to TRBD1. Germline CDR1 and CDR2: MRHNA and SNTAGT. V lost 6 bases to trimming and J lost 9 bases; unmatched junction nucleotides: 6. The CDR3 has 13 amino acids.

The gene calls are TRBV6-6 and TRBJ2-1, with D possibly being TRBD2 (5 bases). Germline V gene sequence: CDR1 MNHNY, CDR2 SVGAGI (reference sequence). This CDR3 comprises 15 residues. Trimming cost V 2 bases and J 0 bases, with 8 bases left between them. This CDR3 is CASSYESGSYNEQFF. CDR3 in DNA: TGTGCCAGCAGTTACGAGAGCGGCTCCTACAATGAGCAGTTCTTC.

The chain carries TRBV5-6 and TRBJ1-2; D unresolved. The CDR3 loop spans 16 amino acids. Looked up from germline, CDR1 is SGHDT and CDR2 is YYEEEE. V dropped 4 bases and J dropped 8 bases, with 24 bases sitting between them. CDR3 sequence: CASSLLTSTPSGGYTF. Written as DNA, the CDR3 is TGTGCCAGCAGCCTTCTAACTAGCACGCCAAGCGGGGGCTACACCTTC.

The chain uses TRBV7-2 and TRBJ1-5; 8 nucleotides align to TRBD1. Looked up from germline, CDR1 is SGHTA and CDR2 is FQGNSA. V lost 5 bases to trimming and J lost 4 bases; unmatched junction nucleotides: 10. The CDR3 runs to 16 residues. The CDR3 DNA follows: TGTGCCAGCAGCCCCCGGACAGGGAGGGATAATCAGCCCCAGCATTTT. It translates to CASSPRTGRDNQPQHF.

Written as DNA, the CDR3 is TGTGCCATCAAAGGGACTAGCGGGACCACAGATACGCAGTATTTT. Translation: CAIKGTSGTTDTQYF. This rearrangement joins TRBV10-3 to TRBJ2-3; 13 nucleotides align to TRBD2. From germline, CDR1 is ENHRY and CDR2 SYGVKD. V lost 7 bases to trimming and J lost 2 bases; unmatched junction nucleotides: 3. This CDR3 has 15 residues.

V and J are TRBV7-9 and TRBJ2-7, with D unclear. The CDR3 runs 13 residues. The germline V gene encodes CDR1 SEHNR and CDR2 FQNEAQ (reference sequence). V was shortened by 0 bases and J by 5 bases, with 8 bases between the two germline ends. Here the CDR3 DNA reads TGTGCCAGCAGCTTAGCCACAGCACACGAGCAGTACTTC. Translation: CASSLATAHEQYF.

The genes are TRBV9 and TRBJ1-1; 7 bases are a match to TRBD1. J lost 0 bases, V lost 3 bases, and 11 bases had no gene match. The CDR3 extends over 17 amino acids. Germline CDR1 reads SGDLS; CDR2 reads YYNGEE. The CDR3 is CASSDLPRTGVNTEAFF. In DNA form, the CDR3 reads TGTGCCAGCAGCGACCTACCAAGGACAGGAGTGAACACTGAAGCTTTCTTT.

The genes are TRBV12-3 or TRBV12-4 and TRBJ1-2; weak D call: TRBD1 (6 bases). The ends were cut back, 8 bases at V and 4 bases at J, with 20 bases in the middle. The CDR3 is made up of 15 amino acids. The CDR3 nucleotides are TGTGCCAGCGGGGGCGTCCTGGGGCGGCTCTATGGCTACACCTTC. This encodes CASGGVLGRLYGYTF.

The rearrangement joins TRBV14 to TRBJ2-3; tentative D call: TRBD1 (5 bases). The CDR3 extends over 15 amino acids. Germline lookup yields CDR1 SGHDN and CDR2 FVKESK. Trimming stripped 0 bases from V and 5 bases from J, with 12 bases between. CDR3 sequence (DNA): TGTGCCAGCAGCCAAGATTTACAGCAGGGAGATACGCAGTATTTT. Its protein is CASSQDLQQGDTQYF. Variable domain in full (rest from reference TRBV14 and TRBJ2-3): EAGVTQFPSHSVIEKGQTVTLRCDPISGHDNLYWYRRVMGKEIKFLLHFVKESKQDESGMPNNRFLAERTGGTYSTLKVQPAELEDSGVYFCASSQDLQQGDTQYFGPGTRLTVL.

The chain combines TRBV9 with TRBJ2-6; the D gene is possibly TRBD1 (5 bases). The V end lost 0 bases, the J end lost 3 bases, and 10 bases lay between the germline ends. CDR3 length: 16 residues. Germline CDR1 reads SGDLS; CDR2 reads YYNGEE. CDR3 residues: CASSVVRGSGANVLTF. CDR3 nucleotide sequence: TGTGCCAGCAGCGTAGTTAGGGGCAGTGGGGCCAACGTCCTGACTTTC.